The entry below gives a single TCR beta chain sequence along with its context. Its target is unknown. Repertoires were generated with immunoSEQ multiplex PCR, while TCRdb's copy carries only in-frame clones and drops some. The profile shows some 2.4 million clones, approximately 93% of them singletons. This entry comes from a study of shared clonotypes between healthy human individuals. V was shortened by 9 bases and J by 4 bases, with 10 bases between the two germline ends. Germline lookup yields CDR1 MNHNS and CDR2 SASEGT. CDR3 length: 11 amino acids. Study results and caveats: Non-shared clonotypes had lower generation probabilities than clonotypes shared by all four sorted-subset donors.

The origin of this receptor is a man between 18 and 29 years old in good health. Some clones in this sample may be carry-over from other donors' samples. Specimen: naive CD4+ T cells from PBMCs. Subset here: CD45RA+ positively selected. The rearrangement uses TRBV6-1 and TRBJ2-7, with unresolved D. This chain's CDR3 is CASRFYYEQYF. Written as DNA, the CDR3 is TGTGCCAGTAGATTTTATTACGAGCAGTACTTC.